These 26 T cell receptor beta chains share one sample of origin, sequenced in a study of CD8+CD57+ T cells in acquired aplastic anemia. All patients picked for sequencing had shown, by flow cytometry, an expansion of CD8+CD57+ cells. CDR3 and TCR beta VDJ profiling relied on genomic DNA as the template. One entry per CDR3 protein, called by TCRdb with MiXCR from the reads. The sample lists just over 200,000 distinct CDR3 sequences, 55% to 65% occurring once. Input material: sorted CD4+, CD8+, or CD8+CD57+ T cells (not recorded which) from PBMCs. These receptors originate from a human donor with aplastic anemia.

Comments on this clonotype: The junction differs from germline at one of its ends, possibly a read error. J is TRBJ2-7 and V is TRBV11-2, with 9 bases aligning to TRBD1. CDR3 length equals 14 residues. The V gene's germline CDR1 is SGHAT and CDR2 FQNNGV. The CDR3 DNA reads TGCGCCAGCAGCTTGGGGGACAGGGATTACGAGCAGTACTTC. The encoded protein is CASSLGDRDYEQYF.

To note about this clonotype: The junction departs from the called germline gene at one end, perhaps through a read error. CDR3 residues: CASLTGNTEAFF. In DNA form, the CDR3 reads TGTGCCAGTTTGACAGGGAACACTGAAGCTTTCTTT. The genes are TRBV5-1 and TRBJ1-1; D may be TRBD1 (6 bases). The CDR3 has 12 residues. In germline, CDR1 is SGHRS, CDR2 YFSETQ.

The gene calls are TRBV19 and TRBJ1-1; 10 bases match TRBD1. Germline loops: CDR1 LNHDA, CDR2 SQIVND (reference sequence). There are 17 residues in the CDR3. V was pared by 5 bases and J by 3 bases, with 12 bases of the junction left unmatched. The CDR3 is CASSFNPGGTGDTEAFF. CDR3 coding DNA: TGTGCCAGTAGTTTCAACCCCGGAGGGACAGGGGACACTGAAGCTTTCTTT. Full variable domain (rest looked up from reference TRBV19 and TRBJ1-1): DGGITQSPKYLFRKEGQNVTLSCEQNLNHDAMYWYRQDPGQGLRLIYYSQIVNDFQKGDIAEGYSVSREKKESFPLTVTSAQKNPTAFYLCASSFNPGGTGDTEAFFGQGTRLTVV.

The chain has TRBV7-7 and TRBJ1-5, with TRBD1 matching over 8 bases. This CDR3 is built from 13 residues. Germline V CDR1 and CDR2: SSHAT, FNYEAQ (reference sequence). The CDR3 loop is CRQGAHRNQPQHF. CDR3 DNA sequence: TGTCGTCAGGGGGCGCATCGCAATCAGCCCCAGCATTTT.

This clonotype was recorded a few times. This chain connects TRBV2 to TRBJ2-7; D call uncertain. The CDR3 has 12 residues. Per germline, CDR1 SNHLY and CDR2 FYNNEI. Trimming left V 4 bases short and J 2 bases short, with 6 bases between. The CDR3 nucleotides read TGTGCCAGCAGTGCGAGCCCCTACGAGCAGTACTTC. It codes for CASSASPYEQYF.

The chain links TRBV7-3 to TRBJ2-5, with unresolved D. V gave up 3 bases and J gave up 5 bases, with 10 bases separating them. The length of the CDR3 is 13 residues. Per the germline V gene, CDR1 is SGHTA and CDR2 is FQGTGA. This CDR3 reads CASSFRGEETQYF. The CDR3 DNA follows: TGTGCCAGCAGCTTTCGAGGAGAGGAGACCCAGTACTTC. Based on the CDR3 plus reference TRBV7-3 and TRBJ2-5, the full variable domain is GAGVSQTPSNKVTEKGKYVELRCDPISGHTALYWYRQSLGQGPEFLIYFQGTGAADDSGLPNDRFFAVRPEGSVSTLKIQRTERGDSAVYLCASSFRGEETQYFGPGTRLLVL.

The V gene is TRBV7-6, the J gene TRBJ1-5, with D tentatively TRBD1 (6 bases). V dropped 2 bases and J dropped 0 bases, with 14 bases sitting between them. The CDR3 runs 17 residues. Germline CDR1 reads SGHVS; CDR2 reads FNYEAQ. CDR3 coding DNA: TGTGCCAGCAGCTTATACGGAGGAGGGGGTAGCAATCAGCCCCAGCATTTT. Its translation: CASSLYGGGGSNQPQHF.

This clonotype was found a few times. The chain carries TRBV5-4 and TRBJ2-1; 13 bases map to TRBD2. CDR1 and CDR2 (germline): SGHNT, YYREEE (reference sequence). This CDR3 has 16 residues. Germline trimming cut 4 bases from V and 7 bases from J; bases unmatched to any gene: 8. CDR3 sequence reads: CASSLGPGLAGNEQFF. Here the CDR3 DNA reads TGTGCCAGCAGCCTGGGGCCGGGACTAGCGGGGAATGAGCAGTTCTTC.

The V gene is TRBV6-4, the J gene TRBJ1-1; D gene uncertain. V shed 4 bases and J shed 7 bases, with 13 bases lying between them. The CDR3 extends over 13 amino acids. The germline CDR1 and CDR2 sequences are MRHNA and SNTAGT. CDR3 sequence: CASSAVVDGEAFF. CDR3 nucleotide sequence: TGTGCCAGCAGTGCTGTGGTTGATGGTGAAGCTTTCTTT.

The chain is built from TRBV7-2 and TRBJ2-5; TRBD2 might be the D (6 bases). V lost 5 bases and J 4 bases, leaving 14 bases between the germline ends. Germline V gives CDR1 SGHTA, CDR2 FQGNSA. CDR3 size: 14 residues. The CDR3 reads CASSPGGGRETQYF. CDR3 nucleotide sequence: TGTGCCAGCAGCCCTGGGGGAGGTCGAGAGACCCAGTACTTC.

DNA of the CDR3: TGTGCCAGCAGTAACAGGGCGAGGAACACTGAAGCTTTCTTT. The encoded protein is CASSNRARNTEAFF. This chain uses TRBV25-1 with TRBJ1-1; weak D call: TRBD1 (6 bases). CDR1 is MGHDK and CDR2 is SYGVNS in the germline V gene. Trimming cost V 5 bases and J 1 base, with 11 bases left between them. This CDR3 has 14 amino acids. The full variable domain, in which reference TRBV25-1 and TRBJ1-1 provide the parts outside the CDR3, is EADIYQTPRYLVIGTGKKITLECSQTMGHDKMYWYQQDPGMELHLIHYSYGVNSTEKGDLSSESTVSRIRTEHFPLTLESARPSHTSQYLCASSNRARNTEAFFGQGTRLTVV.

V usage is TRBV29-1 and J usage is TRBJ2-3; 13 bases map to TRBD2. From germline, CDR1 is SQVTM and CDR2 ANQGSEA. This CDR3 spans 16 amino acids. Trimming cost V 5 bases and J 5 bases; bases outside gene matches: 10. The CDR3 protein is CSVPRTSGSRIDTQYF. The CDR3 region has the DNA TGCAGCGTTCCTCGGACTAGCGGGAGCCGTATAGATACGCAGTATTTT.

This clonotype was detected many times. The chain couples TRBV4-1 to TRBJ1-1; no clear D. The CDR3 runs to 14 residues. V lost 4 bases and J 1 base, leaving 10 bases between the germline ends. CDR1 and CDR2 (germline): MGHRA, YSYEKL. The CDR3 sequence is CASSPGEENTEAFF. CDR3 DNA sequence: TGCGCCAGCAGCCCCGGCGAAGAGAACACTGAAGCTTTCTTT.

This clonotype has more than one count but fewer than ten. A much larger clone sits a single nucleotide away, making a read error possible. This rearrangement joins TRBV7-9 to TRBJ1-4; D gene unclear. Trimming left V 5 bases short and J 0 bases short, with 10 bases between. The germline gives CDR1 SEHNR, CDR2 FQNEAQ (reference sequence). There are 15 residues in the CDR3. CDR3: CASSEIATTNEKLFF. The CDR3 bases are TGTGCCAGCAGCGAGATAGCTACAACTAATGAAAAACTGTTTTTT.

A few counts support this clonotype. The chain joins TRBV10-1 to TRBJ2-3, with D possibly TRBD1 on 6 matching bases. Germline CDR1 and CDR2: WNHNN and SYGVQD (reference sequence). CDR3 length: 15 residues. The ends were cut back, 5 bases at V and 0 bases at J, with 12 bases in the middle. In nucleotides, the CDR3 is TGCGCCAGCAGTCGGACAGTTTCTAGCACAGATACGCAGTATTTT. It yields the protein CASSRTVSSTDTQYF.

The J gene is TRBJ2-5, the V gene TRBV2; D uncertain. The V end lost 9 bases, the J end lost 5 bases, and 16 bases lay between the germline ends. Germline V gene lookup returns CDR1 SNHLY and CDR2 FYNNEI. This CDR3 contains 13 residues. The CDR3 DNA follows: TGTGCCAGTATTTATTCCGTTGGGGAGACCCAGTACTTC. It is translated as CASIYSVGETQYF. Looking up the rest from reference TRBV2 and TRBJ2-5 gives the full variable domain: EPEVTQTPSHQVTQMGQEVILRCVPISNHLYFYWYRQILGQKVEFLVSFYNNEISEKSEIFDDQFSVERPDGSNFTLKIRSTKLEDSAMYFCASIYSVGETQYFGPGTRLLVL.

The chain uses TRBV19 and TRBJ1-6; 7 bases line up with TRBD1. Germline CDR1 reads LNHDA; CDR2 reads SQIVND (reference sequence). V lost 1 base to trimming and J lost 5 bases; unmatched junction nucleotides: 8. The CDR3 spans 17 residues. CDR3 DNA sequence: TGTGCCAGTAGTATAGGAACAGGGGTGGGGGATAATTCACCCCTCCACTTT. This encodes CASSIGTGVGDNSPLHF.

The V and J genes are TRBV29-1 and TRBJ1-5; 8 nucleotides align to TRBD1. J was trimmed by 4 bases and V by 6 bases; bases with no gene match: 17. The CDR3 contains 17 residues. Germline assignment: CDR1 SQVTM and CDR2 ANQGSEA. The CDR3 nucleotides are TGCAGCGTGGCTAAGAGGAGGACAGGGATCGGTAATCAGCCCCAGCATTTT. This gives the protein CSVAKRRTGIGNQPQHF.

The rearrangement uses TRBV19 and TRBJ1-2; D unclear. Between the trimmed V and J ends, which lost 6 bases and 7 bases, there was a span of 12 bases. The CDR3 has 12 amino acids. Germline V gene data show CDR1 as LNHDA and CDR2 as SQIVND (reference sequence). CDR3 sequence reads: CASSRQVAGYTF. CDR3 in DNA: TGTGCCAGTAGCCGTCAGGTTGCTGGCTACACCTTC.

J is TRBJ1-4 and V is TRBV20-1; a weak D match, TRBD1 (5 bases). The germline V gene has CDR1 DFQATT and CDR2 SNEGSKA (reference sequence). V lost 6 bases and J lost 6, with 11 bases in between. The CDR3 covers 12 residues. CDR3 in amino acids: CSAPSGDEKLFF. Written as DNA, the CDR3 is TGCAGTGCCCCCTCGGGGGATGAAAAACTGTTTTTT.

This chain links TRBV7-9 with TRBJ2-1, with 8 bases aligning to TRBD1. V trimming: 5 bases; J trimming: 6 bases; junction bases outside the gene matches: 9. The CDR3 totals 15 residues. Germline loops: CDR1 SEHNR, CDR2 FQNEAQ (reference sequence). The CDR3 DNA reads TGTGCCAGCAGCGTGCGGACAGGGCCCCGCAATGAGCAGTTCTTC. Its protein is CASSVRTGPRNEQFF. The whole variable domain, remainder taken from reference TRBV7-9 and TRBJ2-1, is DTGVSQNPRHKITKRGQNVTFRCDPISEHNRLYWYRQTLGQGPEFLTYFQNEAQLEKSRLLSDRFSAERPKGSFSTLEIQRTEQGDSAMYLCASSVRTGPRNEQFFGPGTRLTVL.

This chain links TRBV7-8 with TRBJ1-5; unclear D gene. Germline CDR1 and CDR2: SGHVS and FQNEAQ. CDR3 length equals 12 residues. Trimming shortened V by 6 bases and J by 1 base, and 4 bases separated the two germline ends. CDR3 in DNA: TGTGCCAGCAGGGGGAGCAATCAGCCCCAGCATTTT. This translates into CASRGSNQPQHF.

The chain carries TRBV19 and TRBJ1-1; 7 bases fit TRBD1. The CDR3 has 13 residues. V gave up 1 base and J gave up 6 bases; unmatched junction bases: 2. Germline CDR1 is LNHDA and CDR2 is SQIVND (reference sequence). As DNA, the CDR3 is TGTGCCAGTAGTATAGGGGGGACAGCTGAAGCTTTCTTT. Translation: CASSIGGTAEAFF.

This chain uses TRBV2 with TRBJ1-5; D call uncertain. The CDR3 has 13 amino acids. Deletions cut 1 base from V and 0 bases from J, with 1 base between. Germline CDR1 SNHLY, CDR2 FYNNEI. CDR3 nucleotide sequence: TGTGCCAGCAGTGAAGTTAGCAATCAGCCCCAGCATTTT. Amino acids: CASSEVSNQPQHF.

The chain recombines TRBV24-1 with TRBJ1-2; 9 nucleotides line up with TRBD1. The germline V gene encodes CDR1 KGHDR and CDR2 SFDVKD. With V trimmed by 5 bases and J by 4 bases, 7 bases remained unmatched. The CDR3 has 15 residues. CDR3 sequence: CATSGEQGALYGYTF. CDR3 coding DNA: TGTGCCACCAGTGGTGAACAGGGGGCACTCTATGGCTACACCTTC.

In its sample, this clonotype was seen once. This sequence joins TRBV2 and TRBJ2-7, with D possibly TRBD1 on 5 matching bases. The CDR3 consists of 13 residues. V dropped 3 bases and J dropped 4 bases, with 10 bases sitting between them. The V gene's germline CDR1 is SNHLY and CDR2 FYNNEI. CDR3 sequence reads: CASSEGPMYEQYF. The CDR3 nucleotides are TGTGCCAGCAGTGAGGGGCCCATGTACGAGCAGTACTTC.